Below, 28 T cell receptor beta chains from the same sample are listed, as sequenced in a study of vaccination and CD4 T cells after COVID-19. An Oncomine TCR Beta short-read assay was used to sequence the DNA from cultured CD4+ T cells. Genomic DNA was taken out of cultured CD4+ T cells by extraction. TCRdb fed the PCR reads into MiXCR, producing one record per CDR3 protein. The table has about 10,000 distinct CDR3 sequences, roughly 36% seen once. Their specific antigens are unknown. Treatment indicated: approximately 9-day PBMC culture with coronavirus spike peptide pools or control peptides (ViraFEST assay). Prior to the COVID-19 pandemic (2011-2018), the unexposed donor's CD4+ T cells were collected. What was sequenced was CD4+ T cells from blood, cultured in vitro. These receptors all come from a human donor in good health.

V and J are TRBV19 and TRBJ2-7; D possibly corresponds to TRBD1 (5 bases). Germline V lookup: CDR1 LNHDA, CDR2 SQIVND (reference sequence). V lost 3 bases and J 6 bases, leaving 15 bases between the germline ends. This CDR3 region has 14 residues. CDR3 DNA: TGTGCCAGTAGTATTAGGGGCCCAAGTTCCGAGCAGTACTTC. Amino acids: CASSIRGPSSEQYF. The full variable domain, completed using reference TRBV19 and TRBJ2-7, is DGGITQSPKYLFRKEGQNVTLSCEQNLNHDAMYWYRQDPGQGLRLIYYSQIVNDFQKGDIAEGYSVSREKKESFPLTVTSAQKNPTAFYLCASSIRGPSSEQYFGPGTRLTVT.

This clonotype was recorded a few times. The V and J genes are TRBV5-4 and TRBJ2-1; no firm D call. The CDR3 is 13 residues long. Germline CDR1 reads SGHNT; CDR2 reads YYREEE (reference sequence). V shed 2 bases and J shed 6 bases, with 9 bases lying between them. This CDR3 reads CASSLIGSNEQFF. The CDR3 coding sequence is TGTGCCAGCAGCTTAATAGGTAGCAATGAGCAGTTCTTC. The full variable domain, rest sourced from reference TRBV5-4 and TRBJ2-1, is ETGVTQSPTHLIKTRGQQVTLRCSSQSGHNTVSWYQQALGQGPQFIFQYYREEENGRGNFPPRFSGLQFPNYSSELNVNALELDDSALYLCASSLIGSNEQFFGPGTRLTVL.

In its sample, this clonotype was seen a few times. V and J are TRBV29-1 and TRBJ1-1, with 8 positions matching TRBD1. Germline CDR1 reads SQVTM; CDR2 reads ANQGSEA. The CDR3 length is 13 residues. V lost 6 bases to trimming and J lost 4 bases; unmatched junction nucleotides: 7. The CDR3 sequence is CSVSRTGSTEAFF. As DNA, the CDR3 is TGCAGCGTCTCCCGGACAGGGTCCACTGAAGCTTTCTTT. Based on the CDR3 plus reference TRBV29-1 and TRBJ1-1, the full variable domain is SAVISQKPSRDICQRGTSLTIQCQVDSQVTMMFWYRQQPGQSLTLIATANQGSEATYESGFVIDKFPISRPNLTFSTLTVSNMSPEDSSIYLCSVSRTGSTEAFFGQGTRLTVV.

The J gene is TRBJ2-1, the V gene TRBV6-5; TRBD2 agrees at 12 bases. The CDR3 spans 18 residues. CDR1 is MNHEY, CDR2 SVGAGI, per germline. J lost 9 bases, V lost 4 bases, and 16 bases had no gene match. In nucleotides, the CDR3 is TGTGCCAGCAGTTCTACCCGCGGACTAGCGGGAATTTATAGTGAGCAGTTCTTC. Translation gives CASSSTRGLAGIYSEQFF.

The chain has TRBV27 and TRBJ2-7; 10 positions match TRBD2. The CDR3 has 15 amino acids. Germline loops: CDR1 MNHEY, CDR2 SMNVEV (reference sequence). With V trimmed by 2 bases and J by 6 bases, 7 bases remained unmatched. CDR3 residues: CASSLGLAGVGEQYF. The CDR3 nucleotides read TGTGCCAGCAGTTTAGGTCTAGCGGGAGTAGGCGAGCAGTACTTC.

This clonotype was detected only once. The J gene is TRBJ1-1, the V gene TRBV7-9; possibly TRBD1 for D (6 bases). Germline CDR1 is SEHNR and CDR2 is FQNEAQ (reference sequence). The V gene lost 0 bases and the J gene lost 3 bases, with 11 bases spanning the gap. The CDR3 has 15 amino acids. Written as DNA, the CDR3 is TGTGCCAGCAGCTTAGCGGCGGCAGGGGACACTGAAGCTTTCTTT. It yields the protein CASSLAAAGDTEAFF. The whole variable domain, filled in from reference TRBV7-9 and TRBJ1-1, reads DTGVSQNPRHKITKRGQNVTFRCDPISEHNRLYWYRQTLGQGPEFLTYFQNEAQLEKSRLLSDRFSAERPKGSFSTLEIQRTEQGDSAMYLCASSLAAAGDTEAFFGQGTRLTVV.

The chain has TRBV7-2 and TRBJ2-5; 7 nucleotides match TRBD2. CDR3 length equals 15 residues. CDR1 is SGHTA, CDR2 FQGNSA, per germline. The junction had 9 bases not matched to a gene; V was cut back by 4 bases and J by 4 bases. The CDR3 DNA reads as TGTGCCAGCAGCTCCCGCGTGGGCGGGGGAGAGACCCAGTACTTC. It yields the protein CASSSRVGGGETQYF.

The chain joins TRBV6-1 to TRBJ1-2; D is ambiguous. Trimming removed 4 bases from V and 3 bases from J, with 6 bases in between. The CDR3 is 12 amino acids. Germline V gene data show CDR1 as MNHNS and CDR2 as SASEGT. The CDR3: CASSGTDYGYTF. CDR3 bases: TGTGCCAGCAGTGGGACGGACTATGGCTACACCTTC.

The V call is TRBV6-1, the J call TRBJ2-3; 10 bases agree with TRBD2. The junction had 8 bases not matched to a gene; V was cut back by 5 bases and J by 9 bases. CDR1 is MNHNS, CDR2 SASEGT, per germline. CDR3 length: 14 amino acids. CDR3 region: CASSLGTSAITQYF. The CDR3 nucleotides are TGTGCCAGCAGTCTAGGGACTAGCGCTATAACGCAGTATTTT.

This clonotype appeared a few times. This chain connects TRBV6-1 to TRBJ2-6, with D uncertain. V gave up 6 bases and J gave up 5 bases, with 5 bases separating them. The CDR3 contains 12 residues. Germline CDR1 is MNHNS and CDR2 is SASEGT. The CDR3 bases are TGTGCCAGCAGCCCCCGGGCCAACGTCCTGACTTTC. The encoded protein is CASSPRANVLTF.

Only a few counts were recorded for this clonotype. V and J are TRBV28 and TRBJ1-2, with unresolved D. V dropped 7 bases and J dropped 7 bases, with 19 bases sitting between them. The CDR3 is made up of 14 amino acids. Germline CDR1 reads MDHEN; CDR2 reads SYDVKM. CDR3 bases: TGTGCCAGCAAAACTGCGGAGATTTGGAGTGGCTACACCTTC. This encodes CASKTAEIWSGYTF.

This chain links TRBV20-1 with TRBJ2-7; 8 nucleotides line up with TRBD2. With V trimmed by 0 bases and J by 1 base, 8 bases remained unmatched. CDR1 DFQATT and CDR2 SNEGSKA come from the germline V gene (reference sequence). CDR3 size: 16 residues. CDR3 protein: CSARERKLADSYEQYF. The CDR3, as DNA: TGCAGTGCTAGAGAAAGGAAACTAGCGGATTCCTACGAGCAGTACTTC.

The chain uses TRBV7-2 and TRBJ1-6; 10 bases map to TRBD1. The CDR3 is 15 amino acids. V trimming: 5 bases; J trimming: 11 bases; junction bases outside the gene matches: 9. Germline CDR1 SGHTA, CDR2 FQGNSA. CDR3 in DNA: TGTGCCAGCAGCCCCGGGACAGGGGTTAGGGCACCCCTCCACTTT. Encoded protein: CASSPGTGVRAPLHF.

The chain employs TRBV28 and TRBJ1-2; TRBD1 might be the D (5 bases). The germline CDR1 and CDR2 sequences are MDHEN and SYDVKM. The CDR3 contains 13 residues. The V gene lost 6 bases and the J gene lost 9 bases, with 17 bases spanning the gap. The CDR3 here is CASRPQGVGSYTF. The CDR3 nucleotides read TGTGCCAGCAGGCCCCAGGGTGTCGGAAGCTACACCTTC.

The chain carries TRBV6-2 or TRBV6-3 and TRBJ1-1; D is undetermined. V lost 10 bases and J lost 2, with 17 bases in between. This CDR3 comprises 14 residues. CDR1 is MNHEY, CDR2 SVGEGT, per germline. The CDR3 coding sequence is TGTGCCACCCAGTTAGGGCAGAGAAACACTGAAGCTTTCTTT. This sequence encodes CATQLGQRNTEAFF.

This clonotype was observed a handful of times. V gene TRBV20-1 combines with J gene TRBJ2-5; 16 nucleotides match TRBD2. With 4 bases clipped from V and 4 bases from J, the junction kept 3 bases outside the gene matches. The germline CDR1 and CDR2 sequences are DFQATT and SNEGSKA (reference sequence). The CDR3 covers 15 residues. This chain's CDR3 is CSAIGTSGRAETQYF. CDR3 DNA sequence: TGCAGTGCTATCGGGACTAGCGGGAGGGCAGAGACCCAGTACTTC.

This clonotype was observed a few times. The chain combines TRBV2 with TRBJ1-2; tentative D call: TRBD1 (6 bases). The V gene lost 6 bases and the J gene lost 0 bases, with 14 bases spanning the gap. The length of the CDR3 is 15 residues. The germline V gene encodes CDR1 SNHLY and CDR2 FYNNEI. Here the CDR3 reads CASREQGPSNYGYTF. The DNA of the CDR3 is TGTGCCAGCAGAGAACAGGGCCCTTCTAACTATGGCTACACCTTC. Filled out from reference TRBV2 and TRBJ1-2, the complete variable domain reads EPEVTQTPSHQVTQMGQEVILRCVPISNHLYFYWYRQILGQKVEFLVSFYNNEISEKSEIFDDQFSVERPDGSNFTLKIRSTKLEDSAMYFCASREQGPSNYGYTFGSGTRLTVV.

This clonotype has just a few counts. The chain employs TRBV28 and TRBJ1-6, with a possible D match to TRBD1 (6 bases). Germline V CDR1 and CDR2: MDHEN, SYDVKM. Trimming removed 5 bases from V and 9 bases from J, with 17 bases in between. CDR3 length equals 15 residues. CDR3 sequence (DNA): TGTGCCAGCAGTGGACGGGCGGGGGCTACTTCACCCCTCCACTTT. It codes for CASSGRAGATSPLHF.

V usage is TRBV6-1 and J usage is TRBJ2-2, with 13 nucleotides matching TRBD2. The CDR3 sequence is 17 residues long. V lost 7 bases, J lost 3 bases, and 8 bases stayed unmatched. Germline V CDR1 and CDR2: MNHNS, SASEGT. The CDR3: CASIRLAGGKDTGELFF. In DNA form, the CDR3 reads TGTGCCAGCATTAGACTAGCGGGAGGTAAAGACACCGGGGAGCTGTTTTTT.

The chain links TRBV15 to TRBJ2-2, with a weak D call TRBD2 (6 bases). The CDR3 sequence is 16 residues long. CDR1 LNHNV and CDR2 YYDKDF come from the germline V gene (reference sequence). Trimming pared 1 base from V and 7 bases from J, leaving 16 bases between. CDR3 loop: CATSRGGAGGSGELFF. CDR3 bases: TGTGCCACCAGCAGAGGGGGAGCGGGTGGGAGCGGGGAGCTGTTTTTT.

V gene TRBV25-1 combines with J gene TRBJ2-6; D remains ambiguous. The CDR3 is made up of 13 amino acids. V was shortened by 4 bases and J by 2 bases, with 3 bases between the two germline ends. Germline assignment: CDR1 MGHDK and CDR2 SYGVNS. CDR3 in DNA: TGTGCCAGCAGTGTAACTGGGGCCAACGTCCTGACTTTC. This codes for CASSVTGANVLTF.

V and J are TRBV19 and TRBJ2-1; 8 bases agree with TRBD2. The CDR3 is 15 amino acids. The germline gives CDR1 LNHDA, CDR2 SQIVND (reference sequence). V shed 3 bases and J 4 bases; nucleotides not matched to a gene: 5. In DNA form, the CDR3 reads TGTGCCAGTAGTATGGATAGCGGGACTTACAATGAGCAGTTCTTC. Amino acids: CASSMDSGTYNEQFF. Full variable domain (remainder filled in from reference TRBV19 and TRBJ2-1): DGGITQSPKYLFRKEGQNVTLSCEQNLNHDAMYWYRQDPGQGLRLIYYSQIVNDFQKGDIAEGYSVSREKKESFPLTVTSAQKNPTAFYLCASSMDSGTYNEQFFGPGTRLTVL.

The chain joins TRBV20-1 to TRBJ2-2; D possibly matches TRBD1 or TRBD2 (6 bases each). The CDR3 loop spans 15 amino acids. V was shortened by 7 bases and J by 6 bases, with 21 bases between the two germline ends. Germline loops: CDR1 DFQATT, CDR2 SNEGSKA (reference sequence). The CDR3, as DNA: TGCAGTGTCCGGAGGGGGAGAGGGGGTGCCGGGGAGCTGTTTTTT. Encoded protein: CSVRRGRGGAGELFF.

The sample holds a few counts of this clonotype. V and J are TRBV27 and TRBJ1-6; D is unclear. Trimming took off 1 base at V and 6 bases at J, with 7 bases between the two ends. The germline V gene encodes CDR1 MNHEY and CDR2 SMNVEV (reference sequence). This CDR3 is built from 14 residues. CDR3 loop: CASSLLISNSPLHF. For the CDR3, the DNA is TGTGCCAGCAGTTTATTGATTTCTAATTCACCCCTCCACTTT.

This clonotype was observed a handful of times. J is TRBJ2-7 and V is TRBV2; 8 bases are a match to TRBD1. The germline V gene encodes CDR1 SNHLY and CDR2 FYNNEI. V dropped 5 bases and J dropped 2; count of bases not matched to a gene: 11. The CDR3 has 16 residues. CDR3 in amino acids: CASSPDRAYSTYEQYF. In DNA, the CDR3 is TGTGCCAGCAGTCCGGACAGGGCTTACTCGACCTACGAGCAGTACTTC.

This clonotype was found a few times. The chain has TRBV7-2 and TRBJ1-1; TRBD1 is a possible D gene (5 bases). Germline-derived CDR1 and CDR2 are SGHTA and FQGNSA. This CDR3 contains 16 residues. The V and J ends lost 2 bases and 1 base respectively, with 14 bases between them. The CDR3 sequence: CASSLRPGGANTEAFF. CDR3 nucleotides: TGTGCCAGCAGCTTAAGACCCGGGGGTGCGAACACTGAAGCTTTCTTT.

The rearrangement uses TRBV20-1 and TRBJ2-7; tentatively, D is TRBD2 (5 bases). This CDR3 comprises 13 residues. CDR1 DFQATT and CDR2 SNEGSKA come from the germline V gene (reference sequence). In nucleotides, the CDR3 is TGCAGGGCCGGGATACTCGGACGATACGAGCAGTACTTC. This translates into CRAGILGRYEQYF.

This clonotype was recorded a few times. The V and J genes are TRBV20-1 and TRBJ2-1, with D possibly being TRBD2 (7 bases). The CDR3 covers 14 residues. Germline CDR1 and CDR2: DFQATT and SNEGSKA (reference sequence). Trimming left V 7 bases short and J 5 bases short, with 18 bases between. The CDR3 DNA reads as TGCAGTGGGGGGCTAGCGGCAATCGACAATGAGCAGTTCTTC. Protein product: CSGGLAAIDNEQFF.